This TCR beta chain appears in the sequencing data of a study of cytomegalovirus exposure and HLA in healthy donors. Study overall: The 120 or so validation repertoires used a platform that matched the one used for the approximately 610 first-cohort repertoires, as a later analysis reported.

Separate from the approximately 670-subject first cohort was the approximately 120-subject validation cohort, to which the donors belonged. This table comes from immunoSEQ multiplex PCR, and its TCRdb copy is limited to in-frame clones, with some not included. The sample contains fewer than 130,000 clones, around nine tenths of which appear only once. Germline V gene sequence: CDR1 LNHNV, CDR2 YYDKDF (reference sequence). There are 15 residues in the CDR3. Unmatched junction bases numbered 2, after V lost 0 bases and J lost 5 bases. The sample consisted of PBMCs. This clonotype originated in a woman aged 18-30 years in good health and CMV-seronegative. The chain links TRBV15 to TRBJ1-4, with TRBD1 matching over 8 bases. This CDR3 reads CATSREAGGNEKLFF. CDR3 sequence (DNA): TGTGCCACCAGCAGAGAGGCAGGGGGCAATGAAAAACTGTTTTTT.